Below, one T cell receptor beta chain is given with its context. The data were taken from a study of blood T cell repertoires in COVID-19. In the study overall: Sites across the United States, Italy and Spain contributed samples from acute and convalescent COVID-19. The analysed material was cDNA or gDNA that came from T cells, B-cell-depleted T cells, or PBMCs.

Original handling: Amplification of reference gene primers was used by the study to estimate nucleated cell counts. Assay: immunoSEQ multiplex PCR; the TCRdb copy retains only in-frame clones and omits some. V and J calls and clone size come straight from that table; D and trimming were deduced from the DNA. The table has about 300,000 clones, more than 85% seen once; the top ten hold 1% to 1.5%. Germline V CDR1 and CDR2: SNHLY, FYNNEI. Germline trimming cut 4 bases from V and 8 bases from J; bases unmatched to any gene: 8. The CDR3 spans 15 residues. The sequence came from a man in his 70s with acute or convalescent COVID-19. The V gene is TRBV2, the J gene TRBJ2-4; 10 bases match TRBD2. The specimen was peripheral blood. CDR3 amino acids: CASSGVAGGGDIQYF. The CDR3 DNA sequence: TGTGCCAGCAGTGGAGTAGCGGGGGGAGGGGACATTCAGTACTTC.